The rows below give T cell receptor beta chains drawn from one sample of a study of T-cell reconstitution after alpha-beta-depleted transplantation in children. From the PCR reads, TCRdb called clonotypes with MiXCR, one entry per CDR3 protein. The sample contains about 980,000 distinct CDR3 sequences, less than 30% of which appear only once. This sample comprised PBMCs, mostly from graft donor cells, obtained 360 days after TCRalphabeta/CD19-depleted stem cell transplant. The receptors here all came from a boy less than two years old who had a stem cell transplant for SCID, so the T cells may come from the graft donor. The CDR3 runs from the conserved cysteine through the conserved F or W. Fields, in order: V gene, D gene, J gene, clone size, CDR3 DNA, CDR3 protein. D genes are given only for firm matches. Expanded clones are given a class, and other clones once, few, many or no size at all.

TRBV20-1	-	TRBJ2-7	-	TGCAGTGCTAGAGACAGTGGGGTTCATCGGTACGAGCAGTACTTC	CSARDSGVHRYEQYF
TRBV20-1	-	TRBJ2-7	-	TGCAGTGCTCGGTCGGGGAACGAGCAGTACTTC	CSARSGNEQYF
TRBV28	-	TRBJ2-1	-	TGTGCCAGCCTCGGCTTAGGGGCCTACAATGAGCAGTTCTTC	CASLGLGAYNEQFF
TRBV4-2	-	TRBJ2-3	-	TGTGCCAGCAGCCAAGATCTAGGGTTAGAAGATACGCAGTATTTT	CASSQDLGLEDTQYF
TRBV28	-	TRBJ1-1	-	TGTGCCAGCAGTTCGTACAAGACGGAGGCATTTGAAGCTTTCTTT	CASSSYKTEAFEAFF
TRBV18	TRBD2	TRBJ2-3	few	TGTGCCAGCTCACCGTTGGGAGGGGCAGATACGCAGTATTTT	CASSPLGGADTQYF
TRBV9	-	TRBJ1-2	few	TGTGCCAGCAGCCACACCCGAGAACACGTAGCTAACTATGGCTACACCTTC	CASSHTREHVANYGYTF
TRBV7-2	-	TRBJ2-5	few	TGTGCCAGCAGCAAGAAACCAGGGTTTCAAGAGACCCAGTACTTC	CASSKKPGFQETQYF
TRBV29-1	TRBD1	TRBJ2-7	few	TGCAGCGCGCGACAGGGGGCAAGCGAGCAGTACTTC	CSARQGASEQYF
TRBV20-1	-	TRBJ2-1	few	TGCAGTGCTAGGTCAGATTACGGCTCCTACAATGAGCAGTTCTTC	CSARSDYGSYNEQFF
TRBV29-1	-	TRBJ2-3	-	TGCAGCGCCGCTAGGGGGCCCCGACTAGCAGATACGCAGTATTTT	CSAARGPRLADTQYF
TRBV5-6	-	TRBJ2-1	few	TGTGCCAGCAGCTTCGGGACGCACAATGAGCAGTTCTTC	CASSFGTHNEQFF
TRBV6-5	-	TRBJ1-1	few	TGTGCCAGCAGTTATGGCCTGGGGAACACTGAAGCTTTCTTT	CASSYGLGNTEAFF
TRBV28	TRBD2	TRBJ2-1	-	TGTGCCAGCAGTTTATTTCCTAGCGGGGTTGAGGATGAGCAGTTCTTC	CASSLFPSGVEDEQFF
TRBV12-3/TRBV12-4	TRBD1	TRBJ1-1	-	TGTGCCAGCAGTGAACAGGGGACAGTAGACACTGAAGCTTTCTTT	CASSEQGTVDTEAFF
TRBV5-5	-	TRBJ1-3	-	TGTGCCAGCAGCTGGACAGACGCTGGAAACACCATATATTTT	CASSWTDAGNTIYF
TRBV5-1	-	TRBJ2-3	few	TGCGCCAGCACCCGGGCGGGTCGCGACACAGATACGCAGTATTTT	CASTRAGRDTDTQYF
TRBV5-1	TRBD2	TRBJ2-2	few	TGCGCCAGCAGCTTGGACACAGTGACTAGCGACACCGGGGAGCTGTTTTTT	CASSLDTVTSDTGELFF
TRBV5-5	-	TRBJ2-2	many	TGTGCCAGCAGCTCCAACCTAGTGTGGACCAACACCGGGGAGCTGTTTTTT	CASSSNLVWTNTGELFF
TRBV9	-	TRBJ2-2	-	TGTGCCAGCAGCCGAGGAAGGGTCCCCGGGGAGCTGTTTTTT	CASSRGRVPGELFF
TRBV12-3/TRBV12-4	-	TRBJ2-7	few	TGTGCCAGCAGCCCCTATTCGGGGGGCCGCTACGAGCAGTACTTC	CASSPYSGGRYEQYF
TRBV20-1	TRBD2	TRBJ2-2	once	TGCAGTGCTCCCGCGCGGCGGGGGGGCCTCGCCGGGGAGCTGTTTTTT	CSAPARRGGLAGELFF
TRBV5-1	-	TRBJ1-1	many	TGTGCCAGCAGTTCCCAGGGGAACACTGAAGCTTTCTTT	CASSSQGNTEAFF
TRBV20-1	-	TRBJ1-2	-	TGCAGTGCCAGCCTTAGGGAGGGAAACTATGGCTACACCTTC	CSASLREGNYGYTF
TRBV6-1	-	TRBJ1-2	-	TGTGCCAGCATCCCCGGTAAATTTCATGGCTACACCTTC	CASIPGKFHGYTF
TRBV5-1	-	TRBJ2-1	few	TGCGCCAGCAGCTTGGAGGCGGGGCTCCCCTACAATGAGCAGTTCTTC	CASSLEAGLPYNEQFF
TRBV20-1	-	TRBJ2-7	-	TGCAGTGCCTCGGACAGAAGAGGGTCCTACGAGCAGTACTTC	CSASDRRGSYEQYF